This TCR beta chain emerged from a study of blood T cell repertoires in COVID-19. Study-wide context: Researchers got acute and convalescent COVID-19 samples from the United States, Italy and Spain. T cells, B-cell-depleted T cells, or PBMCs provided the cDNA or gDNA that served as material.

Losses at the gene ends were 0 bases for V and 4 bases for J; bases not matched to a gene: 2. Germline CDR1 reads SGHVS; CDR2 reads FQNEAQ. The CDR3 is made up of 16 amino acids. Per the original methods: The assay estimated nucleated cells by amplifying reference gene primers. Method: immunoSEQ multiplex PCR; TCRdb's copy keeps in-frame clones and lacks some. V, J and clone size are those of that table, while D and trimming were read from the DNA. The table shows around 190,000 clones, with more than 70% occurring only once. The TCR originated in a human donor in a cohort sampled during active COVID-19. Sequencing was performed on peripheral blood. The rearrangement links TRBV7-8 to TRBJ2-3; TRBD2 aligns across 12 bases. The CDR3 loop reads CASSLATSGSPDTQYF. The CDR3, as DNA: TGTGCCAGCAGCTTAGCGACTAGCGGGAGCCCAGATACGCAGTATTTT.